The 9 T cell receptor beta chains in this list originate from one sample, sequenced in a study of blood T cell repertoires in COVID-19. Measured with immunoSEQ multiplex PCR; TCRdb has only the in-frame clones, and not every one. The sample yields tens of thousands of clones, approximately 90% seen once. Material: peripheral blood. Receptors were obtained from a human donor with active COVID-19. The donor label of this sample is uncertain.

This chain joins TRBV6-2 or TRBV6-3 and TRBJ2-3, with D hard to call. The CDR3 loop spans 13 amino acids. Germline CDR1 MNHEY, CDR2 SVGEGT. Between the trimmed V and J ends, which lost 6 bases and 6 bases, there was a span of 13 bases. The CDR3 DNA follows: TGTGCCAGCAGCCGGCCGCCCGGGGATACGCAGTATTTT. It translates to CASSRPPGDTQYF.

CDR3 in DNA: TGTGCCAGCAGCCATTTCAGCGGGGGGGCAGGGAATGAGCAGTTCTTC. Translated, it gives CASSHFSGGAGNEQFF. V usage is TRBV3-1 (or the pseudogene TRBV3-2) and J usage is TRBJ2-1; 10 nucleotides align to TRBD2. From germline, CDR1 is LGHDT and CDR2 YNNKEL (reference sequence). There are 16 residues in the CDR3. V lost 3 bases, J lost 7 bases, and 9 bases stayed unmatched.

The CDR3 nucleotides are TGTGCCAGCAGTGGACAGGGGGGTCAGCCCCAGCATTTT. Protein product: CASSGQGGQPQHF. V gene TRBV9 combines with J gene TRBJ1-5, with 10 positions matching TRBD1. The trim removed 5 bases at V and 6 bases at J, leaving 2 bases unmatched. This CDR3 has 13 amino acids. Per the germline V gene, CDR1 is SGDLS and CDR2 is YYNGEE.

In its sample, this clone was seen a few times. The genes are TRBV7-3 and TRBJ2-1, with D possibly TRBD1 on 6 matching bases. The germline V and J ends were trimmed by 4 bases and 9 bases, with 10 bases remaining between them. The CDR3 extends over 12 amino acids. Germline-derived CDR1 and CDR2 are SGHTA and FQGTGA. CDR3 residues: CASSSTGTEQFF. As DNA, the CDR3 is TGTGCCAGCAGCTCCACAGGGACTGAGCAGTTCTTC.

This chain links TRBV4-1 with TRBJ2-7; tentative D call: TRBD1 (6 bases). The CDR3 is 15 amino acids. Trimming pared 0 bases from V and 3 bases from J, leaving 12 bases between. CDR1 is MGHRA and CDR2 is YSYEKL in the germline V gene. CDR3 residues: CASSQEDRPFYEQYF. In DNA form, the CDR3 reads TGCGCCAGCAGCCAAGAGGACAGACCTTTCTACGAGCAGTACTTC.

J is TRBJ2-5 and V is TRBV5-1; a weak D match, TRBD2 (6 bases). Germline CDR1 reads SGHRS; CDR2 reads YFSETQ. CDR3 length: 13 amino acids. V lost 4 bases, J lost 4 bases, and 11 bases lay in between. CDR3 in DNA: TGCGCCAGCAGCCGGGGGTTGGGAGAGACCCAGTACTTC. Translating gives CASSRGLGETQYF.

V is TRBV19 and J is TRBJ1-2; the match to TRBD1 covers 10 bases. V lost 3 bases and J lost 8; bases outside the gene matches: 9. The CDR3 runs 15 residues. CDR1 and CDR2 (germline): LNHDA, SQIVND (reference sequence). The CDR3 loop reads CASSISATGGAGYTF. The CDR3 DNA reads TGTGCCAGTAGTATTTCCGCGACAGGGGGCGCCGGCTACACCTTC.

The chain is built from TRBV4-1 and TRBJ2-1; 9 bases match TRBD2. Trimming took 1 base from V and 3 from J; bases not matched to a gene: 10. The CDR3 runs 18 residues. The germline V gene has CDR1 MGHRA and CDR2 YSYEKL. The CDR3 sequence is CASSQGGHGTSIYNEQFF. The CDR3, as DNA: TGCGCCAGCAGCCAAGGGGGGCATGGGACTAGCATCTACAATGAGCAGTTCTTC.

The chain joins TRBV10-3 to TRBJ1-3; tentative D call: TRBD1 (5 bases). The V gene lost 10 bases and the J gene lost 0 bases, with 7 bases spanning the gap. Germline CDR1 is ENHRY and CDR2 is SYGVKD. CDR3 length: 12 amino acids. CDR3 sequence: CASQGSGNTIYF. The CDR3, as DNA: TGTGCCAGTCAGGGCTCTGGAAACACCATATATTTT.